The sequence of this T cell receptor (beta chain) was determined in a study of T-cell reconstitution after alpha-beta-depleted transplantation in children. It was with unique molecular identifiers that the TCRbeta library was prepared. A single record per CDR3 protein comes from TCRdb applying MiXCR to the PCR reads. The sample records 780,000 or so distinct CDR3 sequences, roughly 16% being singletons. Of note for this clonotype: The antigen remains unidentified.

General study points: T-cell counts and diversity at one year following transplant were attributed mainly to newly produced T cells. Surviving recipient T cells and thymic progenitors underlay high day-60 TCRbeta diversity in some patients. After transplant, at about two months, alpha-beta T cells were reportedly derived from several hundred expanded graft clones.

Trimming took off 4 bases at V and 4 bases at J, with 23 bases between the two ends. The CDR3 covers 18 residues. The germline V gene has CDR1 KGHSH and CDR2 LQKENI. The chain combines TRBV18 with TRBJ2-1; D unresolved. The material was PBMCs, mostly from graft donor cells, obtained 360 days after TCRalphabeta/CD19-depleted stem cell transplant. The receptor was derived from a male patient between 10 and 17 years old who had a stem cell transplant for acute lymphoblastic leukemia, so the T cells may come from the graft donor. CDR3 protein: CASSLLTLISTSYNEQFF. Written as DNA, the CDR3 is TGTGCCAGCTCACTCCTGACCCTTATCTCGACGTCATACAATGAGCAGTTCTTC.